One sample yielded the 26 T cell receptor beta chains listed below, sequenced in a study of blood T cells in healthy people across ages (dated by TCRdb to the mid-2010s). Library construction relied on 5' RACE. This sample was sequenced with an Illumina HiSeq 2500. A second about 7 to 12 cycle PCR used a sample-barcoded 5' primer and a J-beta primer mix. TCRdb reprocessing: public reads trimmed at Q25 with fastp, clones called with MiXCR, in-frame beta chains kept. Every entry covers one CDR3 protein and lists the most common genes and DNA from its rows. The sample profile shows fewer than 900,000 distinct CDR3 sequences; approximately 43% of them were found once. The leading ten clones occupy 20% to 25% of the sample. Input material: blood. The receptors originated from a woman aged 55-70 years in good health.

This chain connects TRBV6-5 to TRBJ2-1, with 11 positions matching TRBD2. The CDR3 length is 18 residues. Germline lookup yields CDR1 MNHEY and CDR2 SVGAGI. J lost 0 bases, V lost 2 bases, and 6 bases had no gene match. The CDR3 DNA reads as TGTGCCAGCAGTTACGGGACTAGCGGAGTGAGCTCCTACAATGAGCAGTTCTTC. The encoded protein is CASSYGTSGVSSYNEQFF.

This clonotype was seen many times. The chain uses TRBV11-1 and TRBJ2-1, with 8 positions matching TRBD2. V gave up 5 bases and J gave up 7 bases; unmatched junction bases: 16. Germline V lookup: CDR1 SGHAT, CDR2 FQDESV (reference sequence). The CDR3 sequence is 17 residues long. Here the CDR3 reads CASSPSHQTSARNEQFF. The CDR3 nucleotides are TGTGCCAGCAGCCCATCACACCAGACTAGCGCACGAAATGAGCAGTTCTTC.

Here the CDR3 reads CSARDPGNFYNEQFF. The CDR3 DNA is TGCAGTGCTAGAGATCCTGGGAACTTTTACAATGAGCAGTTCTTC. This chain joins TRBV20-1 and TRBJ2-1; D ambiguous. From germline, CDR1 is DFQATT and CDR2 SNEGSKA (reference sequence). V lost 0 bases and J 4 bases, leaving 13 bases between the germline ends. This CDR3 contains 15 residues.

This chain connects TRBV6-5 to TRBJ2-1; D unresolved. CDR1 is MNHEY and CDR2 is SVGAGI in the germline V gene. V was pared by 2 bases and J by 4 bases, with 15 bases between. The CDR3 consists of 16 residues. The CDR3 spells CASSYTEGRFYNEQFF. In DNA, the CDR3 is TGTGCCAGCAGTTACACTGAAGGACGGTTTTACAATGAGCAGTTCTTC.

This clonotype was detected only a few times. V gene TRBV4-1 combines with J gene TRBJ1-1, with D unresolved. The germline gives CDR1 MGHRA, CDR2 YSYEKL. Trimming cost V 0 bases and J 0 bases, with 11 bases left between them. This CDR3 is 16 amino acids long. CDR3 DNA: TGCGCCAGCAGCCAAGATCGTGGAGTCGTGAACACTGAAGCTTTCTTT. It yields the protein CASSQDRGVVNTEAFF.

V is TRBV6-6 and J is TRBJ1-5, with D possibly TRBD1 on 5 matching bases. Germline V lookup: CDR1 MNHNY, CDR2 SVGAGI (reference sequence). This CDR3 has 14 residues. Deletions cut 2 bases from V and 1 base from J, with 6 bases between. DNA of the CDR3: TGTGCCAGCAGTTACAGGGGCAGCAATCAGCCCCAGCATTTT. Translation gives CASSYRGSNQPQHF.

The chain carries TRBV29-1 and TRBJ2-1; 8 bases align to TRBD2. This CDR3 contains 13 residues. Germline values: CDR1 SQVTM, CDR2 ANQGSEA. V trimming: 4 bases; J trimming: 6 bases; junction bases outside the gene matches: 5. The CDR3 loop reads CSVVPGGPNEQFF. DNA for the CDR3: TGCAGCGTTGTTCCGGGAGGGCCCAATGAGCAGTTCTTC.

V and J are TRBV28 and TRBJ2-5; 11 positions agree with TRBD2. Unmatched junction bases numbered 14, after V lost 0 bases and J lost 11 bases. Germline V lookup: CDR1 MDHEN, CDR2 SYDVKM. The CDR3 totals 17 residues. The DNA for the CDR3 is TGTGCCAGCAGTTTATGGGAGGGACTAGCGGAGCACAATGAGCAGTACTTC. This gives the protein CASSLWEGLAEHNEQYF.

The table lists this clonotype with a few counts. The CDR3 nucleotides read TGCGCCAGCAGTCGGTCCCAGGACCCCTACGAGCAGTACTTC. As protein: CASSRSQDPYEQYF. This rearrangement joins TRBV10-1 to TRBJ2-7, with D hard to call. CDR3 length: 14 amino acids. V lost 5 bases to trimming and J lost 2 bases, with 13 bases between them. CDR1 WNHNN and CDR2 SYGVQD come from the germline V gene (reference sequence).

The chain is built from TRBV6-5 and TRBJ2-5; unclear D gene. In germline, CDR1 is MNHEY, CDR2 SVGAGI. With 7 bases removed from V and 5 bases from J, the gap between germline ends came to 11 bases. CDR3 length: 12 residues. CDR3 DNA: TGTGCCAGCACCGAAGAAGATGAGACCCAGTACTTC. Amino acid sequence: CASTEEDETQYF.

This clonotype was counted only a few times. The chain employs TRBV29-1 and TRBJ2-3; D is perhaps TRBD2 (7 bases). Trimming left V 6 bases short and J 2 bases short, with 18 bases between. Germline CDR1 SQVTM, CDR2 ANQGSEA. The CDR3 has 15 amino acids. The DNA of the CDR3 is TGCAGCGTGGGGGGGTTACAGGGATACACAGATACGCAGTATTTT. Residues: CSVGGLQGYTDTQYF.

The rearrangement uses TRBV7-3 and TRBJ2-5; D perhaps matches TRBD2 (5 bases). The V gene lost 3 bases and the J gene lost 2 bases, with 10 bases spanning the gap. The CDR3 is 14 residues long. Germline loops: CDR1 SGHTA, CDR2 FQGTGA. CDR3 bases: TGTGCCAGCAGCTTCGCGGGCTCGCAAGAGACCCAGTACTTC. Translation: CASSFAGSQETQYF.

The chain carries TRBV18 and TRBJ1-2; perhaps TRBD1 as D (6 bases). This CDR3 has 14 residues. Germline values: CDR1 KGHSH, CDR2 LQKENI. V was clipped by 5 bases and J by 7 bases, with 17 bases between them. This CDR3 is CASSRRQQGSGYTF. The CDR3 nucleotides read TGTGCCAGCTCAAGAAGACAACAGGGTTCTGGCTACACCTTC.

To note about this clonotype: One junction end does not reproduce the germline sequence, and a read error may be involved. The chain carries TRBV11-2 and TRBJ2-3; the D is unclear. CDR1 and CDR2 (germline): SGHAT, FQNNGV. This CDR3 region has 15 residues. CDR3 protein: CASSLDGRRTNTQYF. The CDR3 nucleotides are TGTGCCAGCAGCTTAGACGGGCGGCGCACAAATACGCAGTATTTT.

The rearrangement uses TRBV4-2 and TRBJ1-6; 11 bases fit TRBD1. V dropped 4 bases and J dropped 10; count of bases not matched to a gene: 6. Germline CDR1 LGHNA, CDR2 YNFKEQ. The CDR3 extends over 15 amino acids. The DNA for the CDR3 is TGTGCCAGCAGCCTCGGACAGGGGGCTTTGTCACCCCTCCACTTT. Translated, it gives CASSLGQGALSPLHF.

The genes are TRBV4-2 and TRBJ2-1; TRBD2 is a possible D gene (6 bases). This CDR3 is built from 15 residues. The V end lost 4 bases, the J end lost 2 bases, and 12 bases lay between the germline ends. Germline CDR1 reads LGHNA; CDR2 reads YNFKEQ. The CDR3 coding sequence is TGTGCCAGCAGCCCCGGCGCTAGCGCCTACAATGAGCAGTTCTTC. It is translated as CASSPGASAYNEQFF.

This clonotype appeared a few times. The chain couples TRBV9 to TRBJ2-3; a weak D match, TRBD1 (6 bases). Germline CDR1 and CDR2: SGDLS and YYNGEE. This CDR3 has 18 amino acids. Trimming left V 2 bases short and J 0 bases short, with 19 bases between. The CDR3: CASSVYGTTPISTDTQYF. CDR3 sequence (DNA): TGTGCCAGCAGCGTCTACGGGACAACTCCGATTAGCACAGATACGCAGTATTTT.

This chain links TRBV21-1 with TRBJ2-3; the D call TRBD2 from the table was never checked on the DNA. TRBV21-1 has pseudogene status. The CDR3 spans 17 residues. The DNA of the CDR3 is TGTGCCACCACTGACCCGTGGGGCACCTCTTGGACAGATACGCAGTATTTT. Its protein is CATTDPWGTSWTDTQYF.

The rearrangement uses TRBV2 and TRBJ2-7; 9 nucleotides match TRBD2. Germline V gene lookup returns CDR1 SNHLY and CDR2 FYNNEI. With V trimmed by 7 bases and J by 6 bases, 13 bases remained unmatched. The CDR3 totals 15 residues. CDR3 DNA: TGTGCCAGCAACCGATTTAGCGGGAGTAAGGTCGAGCAGTACTTC. Protein product: CASNRFSGSKVEQYF.

This clonotype has only a few counts. The chain recombines TRBV27 with TRBJ2-5, with D uncertain. The V gene lost 2 bases and the J gene lost 4 bases, with 8 bases spanning the gap. Germline CDR1 MNHEY, CDR2 SMNVEV (reference sequence). CDR3 size: 13 residues. The chain's CDR3 is CASSLKPGETQYF. CDR3 nucleotide sequence: TGTGCCAGCAGTTTAAAGCCTGGAGAGACCCAGTACTTC.

The gene calls are TRBV12-3 or TRBV12-4 and TRBJ2-4; perhaps TRBD1 as D (5 bases). The DNA matches TRBJ2-5 better at its end, which makes the J call doubtful. This CDR3 is built from 15 residues. The CDR3, as DNA: TGTGCCAGCAGCCAGGACCTACAGGTTGGAGAGACCCAGTACTTC. Translated, it gives CASSQDLQVGETQYF.

This clonotype was counted at least ten times. The chain has TRBV10-3 and TRBJ1-4; perhaps TRBD1 as D (6 bases). The ends were cut back, 8 bases at V and 8 bases at J, with 15 bases in the middle. Germline assignment: CDR1 ENHRY and CDR2 SYGVKD. This CDR3 has 13 amino acids. The CDR3 DNA follows: TGTGCCATCCAGGGCGGAGGGGGAGAAAAACTGTTTTTT. Amino acids: CAIQGGGGEKLFF.

This clonotype appeared a few times. The chain recombines TRBV18 with TRBJ2-5; possibly TRBD1 or TRBD2 for D (5 bases each). The CDR3 runs 14 residues. CDR1 and CDR2 (germline): KGHSH, LQKENI. V was pared by 3 bases and J by 1 base, with 9 bases between. The CDR3 loop is CASSPRDAQETQYF. The CDR3 region has the DNA TGTGCCAGCTCACCCCGGGACGCCCAAGAGACCCAGTACTTC.

The chain recombines TRBV4-3 with TRBJ2-7; 14 bases agree with TRBD2. The CDR3 has 16 residues. The ends lost 1 base at V and 7 bases at J; junction bases unmatched: 6. From germline, CDR1 is LGHNA and CDR2 YSLEER. CDR3 sequence (DNA): TGCGCCAGCAGCCAAGCGGCGACTAGCGGGAGGGCTGAGCAGTACTTC. It is translated as CASSQAATSGRAEQYF.

The gene calls are TRBV7-9 and TRBJ2-1; 7 bases agree with TRBD2. CDR3 size: 15 residues. The germline V gene has CDR1 SEHNR and CDR2 FQNEAQ (reference sequence). J was trimmed by 3 bases and V by 5 bases; bases with no gene match: 7. The CDR3 DNA reads TGTGCCAGCAGCCGGGACGGGAGGCTCTACAATGAGCAGTTCTTC. As protein: CASSRDGRLYNEQFF. Full variable domain (outside the CDR3, taken from reference TRBV7-9 and TRBJ2-1): DTGVSQNPRHKITKRGQNVTFRCDPISEHNRLYWYRQTLGQGPEFLTYFQNEAQLEKSRLLSDRFSAERPKGSFSTLEIQRTEQGDSAMYLCASSRDGRLYNEQFFGPGTRLTVL.

The sample holds a few counts of this clonotype. The chain carries TRBV6-1 and TRBJ2-3; 7 nucleotides align to TRBD2. Germline assignment: CDR1 MNHNS and CDR2 SASEGT. This CDR3 has 15 amino acids. The ends lost 6 bases at V and 2 bases at J; junction bases unmatched: 8. This CDR3 is CASSVSGYHTDTQYF. In DNA, the CDR3 is TGTGCCAGCAGCGTTAGCGGGTACCACACAGATACGCAGTATTTT.